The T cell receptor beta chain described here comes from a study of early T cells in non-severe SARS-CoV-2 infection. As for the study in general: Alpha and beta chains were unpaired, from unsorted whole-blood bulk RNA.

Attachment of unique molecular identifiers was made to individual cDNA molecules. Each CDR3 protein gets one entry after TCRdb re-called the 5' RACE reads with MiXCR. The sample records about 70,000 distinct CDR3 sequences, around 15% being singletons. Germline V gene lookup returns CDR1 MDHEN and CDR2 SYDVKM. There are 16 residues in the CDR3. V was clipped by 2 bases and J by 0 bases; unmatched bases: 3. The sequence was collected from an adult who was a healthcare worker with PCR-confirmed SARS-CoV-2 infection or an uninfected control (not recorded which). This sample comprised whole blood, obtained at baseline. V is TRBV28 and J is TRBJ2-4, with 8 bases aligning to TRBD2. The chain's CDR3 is CASSLLGGVAKNIQYF. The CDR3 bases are TGTGCCAGCAGTTTACTCGGGGGGGTAGCCAAAAACATTCAGTACTTC.